This entry concerns a single T cell receptor (beta chain). Its binding antigen is unknown. No per-base quality is available; no much larger clone lies one base away. The treatment or condition label on this specimen signifies: live attenuated yellow fever vaccine strain. At each blood-draw timepoint, two biological replicates of bulk PBMCs were collected. PBMCs were isolated from peripheral blood using a standard Ficoll-Paque protocol. RNA was extracted with TriZol from bulk PBMCs, CD4 and CD8 fractions, and dextramer-positive and dextramer-negative fractions. Sequencing was performed on an Illumina NovaSeq 6000. TCR cDNA was made using 5'RACE template switching, a step that added a universal primer site and unique molecular identifiers. Priming for cDNA synthesis came from both the TCR alpha and TCR beta constant segments. Library amplification involved two PCR steps, and the second step added sample barcodes and sequencing adapters. Sequencing of the libraries was done on either Illumina HiSeq 2500 (2x100 bp) or NovaSeq (2x150 bp). In the paper's pipeline: Reads were demultiplexed and collapsed into UMI consensus sequences with MIGEC, and V(D)J alignment was performed with MiXCR. Using edgeR on replicate PBMC samples, clonotypes were called vaccine-responding if FDR was below 0.01 and the log2 fold change was above 5 up to day 15. Each bulk clonotype received a CD4 or CD8 identity based on whether the sequenced CD4 or CD8 repertoire contained that clonotype at higher abundance. TCRdb applied fastp at Q25 and MiXCR to the public reads, then kept only in-frame beta chains. One record per CDR3 amino acid sequence lists the most common genes and DNA. V and J calls and clone size were set by TCRdb, not the authors. The sample table contains about 320,000 distinct CDR3 sequences; only one count was recorded for 3.5% to 4.5% of them. Roughly a fifth of the sample goes to the ten largest clones.

These data originate in a study of T cells after yellow fever vaccination (dated by TCRdb to the late 2010s). Study-wide context: The SMART-Seq v4 Ultra Low Input RNA kit was used to prepare libraries from fractions with low cell numbers. Bulk TCR alpha and beta repertoires were sequenced longitudinally to track T-cell clones before and after primary and booster YFV17D yellow fever vaccination. Two healthy male donors, one aged 18 to 30 and one aged 30 to 39 years, were included in the cohort. Blood was drawn at multiple timepoints before and after primary and secondary immunization, with bulk PBMC replicates and cell subsets isolated. The study at large found these results: A small share of clonotypes occurred in both CD4 and CD8 compartments, likely arising from convergent recombination. Computational filtering was needed because FACS-sorted repertoires could contain abundant contaminating clonotypes from the bulk population. After the booster, most clones that had expanded after primary vaccination were detected again (around 96% of CD4 and around nine tenths of CD8), suggesting broad maintenance of memory. Only two donors were included in the study, so the extent to which the findings can be generalized is limited. The secondary T-cell response was weaker than the primary response but faster, peaking on day 5 instead of day 15.

CDR1 and CDR2 were assigned from the germline V gene as KGHSH and LQKENI. The CDR3 runs 15 residues from the cysteine to the phenylalanine. Solely the CDR3 DNA is kept, with 45 bases framed from the first base. V is reduced by 3 bases and J by 6 bases, leaving a spacing of 14 bases between them. The receptor's source is a man between 18 and 35 years old who received the YFV17D yellow fever vaccine. The sequenced sample was PBMCs, obtained 15 days after the yellow fever booster vaccination. Recombination connected TRBV18 to TRBJ2-2; no D gene call is confident. CDR3 reads: CASSPEDDGAGELFF. DNA sequence: TGTGCCAGCTCACCGGAAGACGATGGGGCCGGGGAGCTGTTTTTT.